This T cell receptor beta chain was recovered during a study of cytomegalovirus exposure and HLA in healthy donors. Study-wide results and limits: TCR beta V- and J-gene trimming was later associated with a missense DCLRE1C variant. An assumption of roughly uniform sequencing depth across donors underlay the presence/absence analyses.

The PCR employed 60 Vbeta primers together with 13 Jbeta primers. Only in-frame clones appear in the TCRdb table, and some are missing; sequencing was by immunoSEQ multiplex PCR. The table lists over 90,000 clones, around 82% of them singletons, with around 10% in the top ten. Notes on this clone: Its antigen is not known.

The CDR3 is 18 residues long. Germline loops: CDR1 LGHNA, CDR2 YSLEER. V was pared by 0 bases and J by 2 bases, with 10 bases of the junction left unmatched. Material for sequencing was PBMCs. This receptor was identified in a woman aged 18-29 years in good health and CMV-seropositive. The chain joins TRBV4-3 to TRBJ2-3, with TRBD1 matching 8 bases. CDR3 DNA: TGCGCCAGCAGCCAAGATTCCCCCAGGGGGCCCCACACAGATACGCAGTATTTT. It codes for CASSQDSPRGPHTDTQYF.